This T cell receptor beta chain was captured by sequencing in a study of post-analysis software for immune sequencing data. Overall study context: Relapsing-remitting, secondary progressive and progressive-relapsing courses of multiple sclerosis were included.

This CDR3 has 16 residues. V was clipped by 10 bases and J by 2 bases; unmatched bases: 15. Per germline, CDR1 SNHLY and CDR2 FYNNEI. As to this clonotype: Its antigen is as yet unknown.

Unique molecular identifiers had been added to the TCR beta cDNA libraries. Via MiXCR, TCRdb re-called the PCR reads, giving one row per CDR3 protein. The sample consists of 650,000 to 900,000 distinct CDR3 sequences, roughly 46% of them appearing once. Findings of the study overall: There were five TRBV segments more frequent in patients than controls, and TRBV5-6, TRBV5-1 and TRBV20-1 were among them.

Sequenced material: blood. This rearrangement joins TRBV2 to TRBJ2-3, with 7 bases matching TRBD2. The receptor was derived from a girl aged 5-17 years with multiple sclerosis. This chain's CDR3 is CATDPSLADYTDTQYF. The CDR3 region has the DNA TGTGCCACAGACCCCTCGCTAGCGGACTACACAGATACGCAGTATTTT.